Here is one T cell receptor (beta chain) with its context. Its antigen is not known. Here immunoSEQ multiplex PCR was the method, and the copy in TCRdb shows in-frame clones only, minus some. The table records tens of thousands of clones, approximately 91% of them present only once. This sample stems from a study of OX40 agonist ivuxolimab in advanced cancers. Study at large: Past anti-PD-1, anti-PD-L1 or anti-CTLA-4 therapy was accepted, and roughly 37% had received some.

General study findings and limits: More expanded clones were seen, on average, in CD8+ T cells than in CD4+. Circulating CD4+ and CD8+ T cells showed clonal expansion by week 6 at 0.1 to 3.0 mg/kg.

The CDR3 is made up of 14 amino acids. The V gene's germline CDR1 is MNHEY and CDR2 SMNVEV (reference sequence). V lost 3 bases to trimming and J lost 4 bases, with 10 bases between them. The starting material was CD4+ or CD8+ T cells sorted from blood, obtained in a trial of the OX40 agonist ivuxolimab. The rearrangement joins TRBV27 to TRBJ2-1; tentative D call: TRBD1 (6 bases). This TCR came from an adult with an advanced solid tumor such as melanoma, head and neck, liver or kidney cancer. The CDR3 nucleotides read TGTGCCAGCAGTTTTAGGGGGAATTACAATGAGCAGTTCTTC. Translated: CASSFRGNYNEQFF.